These 17 T cell receptor beta chains were sequenced from one sample in a study of CD8+ T cells in alopecia areata. Treatment noted: oral pan-JAK inhibitor, 5-10 mg twice daily. Following RNA extraction, reverse transcription yielded cDNA that acted as the sequencing template. Assay: immunoSEQ multiplex PCR; the TCRdb copy retains only in-frame clones and omits some. This table has 190,000 or so clones, roughly 64% appearing once. The specimen was CD8+ T cells sorted from blood, collected at week 24, from a patient treated with tofacitinib. Receptors were obtained from a human donor with alopecia areata.

This clone was picked up a small number of times. The chain joins TRBV10-3 to TRBJ2-7, with 7 bases matching TRBD1. This CDR3 is 13 amino acids long. The ends lost 6 bases at V and 6 bases at J; junction bases unmatched: 8. Germline V lookup: CDR1 ENHRY, CDR2 SYGVKD. CDR3 protein: CAIRTGSVGEQYF. The CDR3 region has the DNA TGTGCCATCAGGACAGGGTCTGTTGGCGAGCAGTACTTC.

This sequence joins TRBV4-1 and TRBJ1-3, with a possible D match to TRBD1 (6 bases). The CDR3 length is 16 residues. Germline CDR1 MGHRA, CDR2 YSYEKL. Deletions cut 0 bases from V and 4 bases from J, with 13 bases between. The CDR3 region has the DNA TGCGCCAGCAGCCAAGATCGCCGACAGGTGGGAAACACCATATATTTT. It specifies CASSQDRRQVGNTIYF.

Concerning this clone: The CDR3 does not end in the conserved phenylalanine or tryptophan, so this is likely a read error. It is unclear where the CDR3 begins or ends on the DNA, so no DNA is shown, and the CDR3 is as TCRdb lists it. The chain uses TRBV2 and TRBJ2-7; the D call in the table, TRBD1, was not verified against the DNA. Germline V gives CDR1 SNHLY, CDR2 FYNNEI. Counting both end residues, the CDR3 totals 10 amino acids. The CDR3 protein is CASRGLLTGL.

V usage is TRBV4-1 and J usage is TRBJ1-1, with unresolved D. V lost 0 bases and J lost 6, with 14 bases in between. This CDR3 contains 15 residues. Per germline, CDR1 MGHRA and CDR2 YSYEKL. The CDR3 nucleotides read TGCGCCAGCAGCCAAGAAGGGCGGCGGCAGCCTGAAGCTTTCTTT. Its translation: CASSQEGRRQPEAFF.

To note about this clone: Other DNA sequences in this specimen translate into the identical CDR3. The chain combines TRBV5-6 with TRBJ1-1, with D hard to call. The CDR3 covers 12 residues. Per the germline V gene, CDR1 is SGHDT and CDR2 is YYEEEE. V was clipped by 0 bases and J by 7 bases, with 7 bases between them. The CDR3 sequence is CASSLGTGEAFF. CDR3 in DNA: TGTGCCAGCAGCTTGGGGACGGGTGAAGCTTTCTTT.

V and J are TRBV7-9 and TRBJ1-1; maybe TRBD1 (6 bases). V lost 5 bases, J lost 7 bases, and 23 bases lay in between. This CDR3 spans 16 amino acids. Germline lookup yields CDR1 SEHNR and CDR2 FQNEAQ (reference sequence). This CDR3 is CASSPLHSGAVGEAFF. CDR3 DNA sequence: TGTGCCAGCAGCCCCCTCCATTCAGGGGCGGTCGGTGAAGCTTTCTTT.

This clone was observed a few times. The chain is built from TRBV2 and TRBJ2-3; D is perhaps TRBD1 (5 bases). CDR3 size: 14 residues. Germline-derived CDR1 and CDR2 are SNHLY and FYNNEI. V lost 7 bases to trimming and J lost 5 bases, with 16 bases between them. The CDR3 loop reads CASNLGRTRDTQYF. In DNA form, the CDR3 reads TGTGCCAGCAACCTGGGGCGGACACGAGATACGCAGTATTTT.

The gene calls are TRBV5-1 and TRBJ1-5, with D unclear. This CDR3 region has 13 residues. From germline, CDR1 is SGHRS and CDR2 YFSETQ. V lost 1 base to trimming and J lost 10 bases, with 12 bases between them. CDR3 DNA sequence: TGCGCCAGCAGCTTGAATAAAGAGGCACCCCAGCATTTT. Its protein product is CASSLNKEAPQHF.

This sequence joins TRBV6-1 and TRBJ1-1, with 9 bases lining up with TRBD1. Germline trimming cut 7 bases from V and 2 bases from J; bases unmatched to any gene: 2. The CDR3 length is 13 residues. CDR1 MNHNS and CDR2 SASEGT come from the germline V gene. DNA of the CDR3: TGTGCCAGCAAGGACAGGGGCAACACTGAAGCTTTCTTT. Encoded protein: CASKDRGNTEAFF.

With regard to this clone: Other DNA sequences in this specimen translate into the identical CDR3. The chain carries TRBV30 and TRBJ2-3; tentative D call: TRBD2 (5 bases). In germline, CDR1 is GTSNPN, CDR2 SVGIG (reference sequence). Trimming stripped 0 bases from V and 3 bases from J, with 7 bases between. The CDR3 extends over 13 amino acids. The CDR3, as DNA: TGTGCCTGGAGTGTACTAGGGACAGATACGCAGTATTTT. It codes for CAWSVLGTDTQYF.

This clone appeared once. The CDR3 coding sequence is TGTGCCAGCAGTTTGACAGCAAGCTCCTACGAGCAGTACTTC. It is translated as CASSLTASSYEQYF. The V call is TRBV27, the J call TRBJ2-7; a weak D match, TRBD1 (5 bases). This CDR3 spans 14 amino acids. CDR1 MNHEY and CDR2 SMNVEV come from the germline V gene (reference sequence). V was pared by 3 bases and J by 0 bases, with 9 bases between.

This sequence joins TRBV4-1 and TRBJ2-5; 11 bases are a match to TRBD1. This CDR3 is 15 amino acids long. Trimming removed 2 bases from V and 4 bases from J; junction bases left unmatched: 3. Germline V gene sequence: CDR1 MGHRA, CDR2 YSYEKL. The CDR3 nucleotides read TGCGCCAGCAGCCAAAGGACAGGGGGCAGAGAGACCCAGTACTTC. The encoded protein is CASSQRTGGRETQYF.

The table lists this clone with a few counts. Other DNA sequences of this sample code for an identical CDR3. The V gene is TRBV29-1, the J gene TRBJ2-5; a weak D match, TRBD1 (5 bases). The germline V gene has CDR1 SQVTM and CDR2 ANQGSEA. The CDR3 is 13 residues long. V lost 0 bases and J lost 2, with 7 bases in between. CDR3 nucleotide sequence: TGCAGCGTTGAAGACAGGGCTCAAGAGACCCAGTACTTC. It yields the protein CSVEDRAQETQYF.

V and J are TRBV2 and TRBJ2-1; 8 bases match TRBD2. Germline V gene sequence: CDR1 SNHLY, CDR2 FYNNEI. The length of the CDR3 is 15 residues. V shed 5 bases and J 5 bases; nucleotides not matched to a gene: 8. As DNA, the CDR3 is TGTGCCAGCAGTTCCCGGGGGGGCGAAGACAATGAGCAGTTCTTC. Its protein product is CASSSRGGEDNEQFF.

The V call is TRBV9, the J call TRBJ2-5; D perhaps matches TRBD2 (6 bases). V shed 3 bases and J shed 4 bases, with 7 bases lying between them. The length of the CDR3 is 12 residues. Looked up from germline, CDR1 is SGDLS and CDR2 is YYNGEE. The CDR3 sequence: CASSETRETQYF. The CDR3, as DNA: TGTGCCAGCAGCGAGACTAGAGAGACCCAGTACTTC.

The chain links TRBV5-6 to TRBJ2-3; D uncertain. The ends were cut back, 2 bases at V and 6 bases at J, with 7 bases in the middle. Germline-derived CDR1 and CDR2 are SGHDT and YYEEEE. The CDR3 is 12 amino acids. CDR3 region: CASSLRADTQYF. CDR3 DNA: TGTGCCAGCAGCTTACGGGCGGATACGCAGTATTTT.

This chain links TRBV25-1 with TRBJ2-1; D perhaps matches TRBD2 (7 bases). Trimming pared 5 bases from V and 15 bases from J, leaving 14 bases between. The CDR3 runs to 11 residues. Germline V gene data show CDR1 as MGHDK and CDR2 as SYGVNS. For the CDR3, the DNA is TGTGCCAGCAGTCGGGGGGCGCCCCGGTTCTTC. Its protein is CASSRGAPRFF.